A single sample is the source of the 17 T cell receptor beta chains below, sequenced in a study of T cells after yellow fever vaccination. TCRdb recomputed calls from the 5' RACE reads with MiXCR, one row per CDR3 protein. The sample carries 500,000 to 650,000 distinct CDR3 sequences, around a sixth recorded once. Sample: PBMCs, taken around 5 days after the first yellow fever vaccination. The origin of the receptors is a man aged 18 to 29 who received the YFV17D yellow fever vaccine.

The CDR3 coding sequence is TGTGCCAGCAGCTTCGTGGGAAGGGGGCCCAAAAACATTCAGTACTTC. Translating gives CASSFVGRGPKNIQYF. The V and J genes are TRBV7-2 and TRBJ2-4; 7 bases fit TRBD1. V shed 3 bases and J 2 bases; nucleotides not matched to a gene: 7. CDR1 is SGHTA, CDR2 FQGNSA, per germline. The CDR3 spans 16 residues.

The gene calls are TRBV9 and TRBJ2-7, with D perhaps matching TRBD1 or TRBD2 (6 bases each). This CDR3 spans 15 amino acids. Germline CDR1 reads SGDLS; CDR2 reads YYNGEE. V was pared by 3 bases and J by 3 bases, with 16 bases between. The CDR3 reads CASSATGAAGYEQYF. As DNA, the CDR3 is TGTGCCAGCAGCGCGACGGGGGCCGCGGGCTACGAGCAGTACTTC.

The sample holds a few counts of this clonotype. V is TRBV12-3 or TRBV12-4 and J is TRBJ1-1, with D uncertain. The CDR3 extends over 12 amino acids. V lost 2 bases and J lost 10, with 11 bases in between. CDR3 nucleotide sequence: TGTGCCAGCAGTTTAAACAGCCGAGGAGCTTTCTTT. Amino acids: CASSLNSRGAFF.

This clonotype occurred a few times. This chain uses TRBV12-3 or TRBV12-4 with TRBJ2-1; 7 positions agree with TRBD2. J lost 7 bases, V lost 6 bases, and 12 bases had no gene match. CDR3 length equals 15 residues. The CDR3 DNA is TGTGCCAGCAGCCCCACTTGGGGGAGGGAGAATGAGCAGTTCTTC. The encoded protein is CASSPTWGRENEQFF.

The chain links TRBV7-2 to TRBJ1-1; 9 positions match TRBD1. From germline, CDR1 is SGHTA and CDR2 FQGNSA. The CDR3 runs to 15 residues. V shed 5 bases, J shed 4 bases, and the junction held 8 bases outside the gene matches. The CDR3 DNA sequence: TGTGCCAGCAGCCTCTACAGGGGGCAGCGCACTGAAGCTTTCTTT. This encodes CASSLYRGQRTEAFF.

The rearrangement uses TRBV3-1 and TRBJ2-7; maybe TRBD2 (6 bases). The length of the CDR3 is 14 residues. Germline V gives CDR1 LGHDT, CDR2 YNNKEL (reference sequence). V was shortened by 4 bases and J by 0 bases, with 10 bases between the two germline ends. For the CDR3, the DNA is TGTGCCAGCAGCCGCGGGGATTTCTCCTACGAGCAGTACTTC. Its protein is CASSRGDFSYEQYF.

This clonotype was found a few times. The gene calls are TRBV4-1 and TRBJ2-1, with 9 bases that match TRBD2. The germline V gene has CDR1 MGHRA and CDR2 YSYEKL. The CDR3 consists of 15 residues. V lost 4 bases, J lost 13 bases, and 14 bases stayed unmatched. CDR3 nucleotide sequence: TGCGCCAGCAGCCTCGCGGGCGGGGGGGACCAAAGACAGTTCTTC. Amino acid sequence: CASSLAGGGDQRQFF.

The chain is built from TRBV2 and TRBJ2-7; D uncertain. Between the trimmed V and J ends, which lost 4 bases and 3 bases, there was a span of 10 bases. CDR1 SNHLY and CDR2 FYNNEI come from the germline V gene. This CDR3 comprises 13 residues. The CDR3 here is CASSGEAHYEQYV. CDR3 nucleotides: TGTGCCAGCAGTGGGGAAGCCCACTACGAGCAGTACGTC.

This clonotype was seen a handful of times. CDR3 protein: CASSSTPAGELFF. CDR3 sequence (DNA): TGTGCCAGCAGTTCGACTCCGGCCGGGGAGCTGTTTTTT. V and J are TRBV6-5 and TRBJ2-2, with D unclear. This CDR3 contains 13 residues. CDR1 MNHEY and CDR2 SVGAGI come from the germline V gene. V lost 4 bases and J 6 bases, leaving 9 bases between the germline ends.

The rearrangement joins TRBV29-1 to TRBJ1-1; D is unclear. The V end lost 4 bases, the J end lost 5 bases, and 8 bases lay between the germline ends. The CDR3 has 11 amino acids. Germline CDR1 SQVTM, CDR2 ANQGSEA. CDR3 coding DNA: TGCAGCGTTGCCTACATAACTGAAGCTTTCTTT. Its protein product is CSVAYITEAFF.

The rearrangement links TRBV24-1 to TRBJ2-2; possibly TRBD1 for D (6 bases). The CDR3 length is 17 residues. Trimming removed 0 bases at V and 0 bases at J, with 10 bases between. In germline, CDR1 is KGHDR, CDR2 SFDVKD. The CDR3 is CATSDLRGQSNTGELFF. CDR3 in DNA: TGTGCCACCAGTGATTTGCGAGGACAGTCGAACACCGGGGAGCTGTTTTTT.

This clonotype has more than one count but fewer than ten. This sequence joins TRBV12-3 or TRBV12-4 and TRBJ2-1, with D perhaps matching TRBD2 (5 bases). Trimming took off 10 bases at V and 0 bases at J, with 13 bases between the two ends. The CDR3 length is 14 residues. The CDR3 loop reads CATEGGSSYNEQFF. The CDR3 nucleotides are TGTGCCACCGAGGGCGGTAGCTCCTACAATGAGCAGTTCTTC.

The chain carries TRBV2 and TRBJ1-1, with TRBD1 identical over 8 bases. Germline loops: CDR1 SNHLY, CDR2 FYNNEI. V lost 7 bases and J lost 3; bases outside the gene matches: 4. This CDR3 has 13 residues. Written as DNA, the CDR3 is TGTGCCAGCAATCTGGACAGGGACACTGAAGCTTTCTTT. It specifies CASNLDRDTEAFF. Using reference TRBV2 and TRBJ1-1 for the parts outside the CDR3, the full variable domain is EPEVTQTPSHQVTQMGQEVILRCVPISNHLYFYWYRQILGQKVEFLVSFYNNEISEKSEIFDDQFSVERPDGSNFTLKIRSTKLEDSAMYFCASNLDRDTEAFFGQGTRLTVV.

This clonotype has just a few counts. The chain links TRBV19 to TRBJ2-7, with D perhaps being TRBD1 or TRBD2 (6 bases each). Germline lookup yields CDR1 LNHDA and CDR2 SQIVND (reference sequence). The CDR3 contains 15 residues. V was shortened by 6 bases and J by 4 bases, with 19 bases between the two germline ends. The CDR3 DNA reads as TGTGCCAGTAGAGCTGCGATGGGGGGCGGATACGAGCAGTACTTC. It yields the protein CASRAAMGGGYEQYF.

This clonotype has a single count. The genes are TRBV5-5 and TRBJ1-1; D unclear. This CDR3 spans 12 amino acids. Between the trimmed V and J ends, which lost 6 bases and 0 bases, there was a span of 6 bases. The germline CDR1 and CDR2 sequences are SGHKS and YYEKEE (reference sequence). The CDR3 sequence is CASNDLNTEAFF. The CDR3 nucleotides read TGTGCCAGCAACGACCTGAACACTGAAGCTTTCTTT.

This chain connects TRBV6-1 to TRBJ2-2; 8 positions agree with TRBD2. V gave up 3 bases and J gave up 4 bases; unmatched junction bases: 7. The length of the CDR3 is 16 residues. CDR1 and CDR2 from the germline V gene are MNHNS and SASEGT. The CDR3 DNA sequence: TGTGCCAGCAGTGACCTCGGGGGGGGCCCCACCGGGGAGCTGTTTTTT. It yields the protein CASSDLGGGPTGELFF.

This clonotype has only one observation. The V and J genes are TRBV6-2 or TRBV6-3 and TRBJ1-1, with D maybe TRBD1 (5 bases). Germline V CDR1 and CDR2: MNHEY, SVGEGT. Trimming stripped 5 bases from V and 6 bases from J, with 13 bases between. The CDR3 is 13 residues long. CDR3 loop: CASSQTESAEAFF. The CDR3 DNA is TGTGCCAGCAGTCAGACAGAATCGGCTGAAGCTTTCTTT.